This T cell receptor beta chain was identified during a study of blood T cell repertoires in COVID-19. Across the study: Specimens from acute and convalescent COVID-19 originated in the United States, Italy and Spain.

In germline, CDR1 is SGHAT, CDR2 FQNNGV. The ends were cut back, 4 bases at V and 4 bases at J, with 13 bases in the middle. The CDR3 is 14 amino acids. Study processing details: The authors estimated nucleated cell counts from reference gene primer amplification. Assay used: immunoSEQ multiplex PCR; TCRdb lists only in-frame clones, some missing. V and J calls and clone size are given by that table; D and trimming were obtained from the DNA. The sample consists of some 83,000 clones, roughly 86% of them appearing once. The V and J genes are TRBV11-2 and TRBJ1-2; possible D gene TRBD1, 5 bases. The sample comprised peripheral blood. The TCR was taken from a man aged 80 or over with active or convalescent COVID-19. The CDR3: CASSSTQALYGYTF. In nucleotides, the CDR3 is TGTGCCAGCAGCTCAACACAGGCCCTCTATGGCTACACCTTC.